This TCR beta chain was identified in a study of T cell responses to AZD1222 COVID-19 vaccine. Overall study findings and caveats: Repertoire sampling happened only post peak T cell response.

A remark on this clone: What it binds is not known.

V was pared by 6 bases and J by 5 bases, with 7 bases of the junction left unmatched. CDR3 size: 15 residues. Germline CDR1 and CDR2: MNHEY and SMNVEV (reference sequence). Profiling relied on immunoSEQ multiplex PCR, and the TCRdb table lists in-frame clones only, not all of them. Among just over 150,000 clones listed, 90% to 95% were seen once. The rearrangement links TRBV27 to TRBJ2-1; TRBD2 matches at 10 bases. Sequencing was performed on peripheral blood, taken 28 days after the second AZD1222 dose. The TCR was taken from an adult who received the AZD1222 COVID-19 vaccine. CDR3 sequence (DNA): TGTGCCAGCAGGCCCTCTAGCGGGGGCAACAATGAGCAGTTCTTC. Its translation: CASRPSSGGNNEQFF.